The next 20 T cell receptor beta chains were all read from a single sample in a study of blood T cell repertoires in COVID-19. Libraries were prepared by immunoSEQ multiplex PCR; TCRdb keeps only in-frame clonotypes and omits some of them. The data contain about 52,000 clones, about 83% of them singletons. Source material: peripheral blood. These TCRs come from a man between 70 and 80 years old with active COVID-19.

The V call is TRBV6-5, the J call TRBJ1-1; 12 bases agree with TRBD1. With 6 bases clipped from V and 2 bases from J, the junction kept 1 base outside the gene matches. The CDR3 totals 14 residues. CDR1 and CDR2 from the germline V gene are MNHEY and SVGAGI. The DNA for the CDR3 is TGTGCCAGCAGGGGGACAGGGGGCAACACTGAAGCTTTCTTT. The encoded protein is CASRGTGGNTEAFF.

This clone was recorded once. The chain recombines TRBV5-1 with TRBJ2-7, with 8 positions matching TRBD1. The germline CDR1 and CDR2 sequences are SGHRS and YFSETQ. After removal of 3 bases from V and 2 bases from J, the junction contained 10 bases not matched to a gene. This CDR3 has 16 residues. The CDR3 protein is CASSSAPGQAAYEQYF. For the CDR3, the DNA is TGCGCCAGCAGCTCTGCTCCGGGACAGGCCGCCTACGAGCAGTACTTC.

This chain joins TRBV30 and TRBJ1-1; D possibly corresponds to TRBD1 (6 bases). This CDR3 spans 13 amino acids. Per germline, CDR1 GTSNPN and CDR2 SVGIG (reference sequence). V shed 0 bases and J shed 1 base, with 6 bases lying between them. DNA of the CDR3: TGTGCCTGGAGTGTACAGGGGAACACTGAAGCTTTCTTT. Residues: CAWSVQGNTEAFF.

This clone was observed a few times. The V gene is TRBV4-3, the J gene TRBJ1-2, with a weak D call TRBD1 (6 bases). The V gene's germline CDR1 is LGHNA and CDR2 YSLEER. Trimming left V 0 bases short and J 6 bases short, with 17 bases between. This CDR3 has 16 residues. The CDR3 nucleotides read TGCGCCAGCAGCCAAGATGGGGGCAGGGCCGTGAATGGCTACACCTTC. Protein: CASSQDGGRAVNGYTF.

This clone was detected only once. The chain recombines TRBV27 with TRBJ2-1; the match to TRBD1 covers 9 bases. This CDR3 comprises 12 residues. Looked up from germline, CDR1 is MNHEY and CDR2 is SMNVEV (reference sequence). V lost 4 bases and J lost 15; bases outside the gene matches: 7. CDR3 sequence (DNA): TGTGCCAGCAGTTCCTCCGGGACAGGGCGGTTCTTC. This codes for CASSSSGTGRFF.

This sequence joins TRBV6-5 and TRBJ2-5; a weak D match, TRBD2 (5 bases). V was trimmed by 5 bases and J by 0 bases, leaving 7 bases between them. This CDR3 spans 13 amino acids. Germline V lookup: CDR1 MNHEY, CDR2 SVGAGI. CDR3 protein: CASSPGYQETQYF. The CDR3 coding sequence is TGTGCCAGCAGTCCGGGGTACCAAGAGACCCAGTACTTC.

V gene TRBV15 combines with J gene TRBJ1-1; no definite D call. Germline V gene data show CDR1 as LNHNV and CDR2 as YYDKDF (reference sequence). This CDR3 contains 12 residues. Trimming removed 2 bases from V and 8 bases from J, with 9 bases in between. CDR3 protein: CATSRFPTEAFF. In nucleotides, the CDR3 is TGTGCCACCAGCAGATTCCCGACAGAAGCTTTCTTT.

The rearrangement joins TRBV6-2 or TRBV6-3 to TRBJ2-7; tentative D call: TRBD1 (7 bases). The CDR3 contains 16 residues. Germline assignment: CDR1 MNHEY and CDR2 SVGEGT. Between the trimmed V and J ends, which lost 0 bases and 2 bases, there was a span of 14 bases. This chain's CDR3 is CASSYSRRGRTYEQYF. CDR3 coding DNA: TGTGCCAGCAGTTACTCGCGGAGGGGGCGCACCTACGAGCAGTACTTC.

The chain employs TRBV4-3 and TRBJ2-1; D unresolved. The CDR3 runs to 15 residues. Germline V CDR1 and CDR2: LGHNA, YSLEER. Trimming took off 0 bases at V and 2 bases at J, with 8 bases between the two ends. The CDR3 nucleotides are TGCGCCAGCAGCCAAGATCGCAGTGCCTACAATGAGCAGTTCTTC. Amino acid sequence: CASSQDRSAYNEQFF.

The chain has TRBV9 and TRBJ2-1; 9 nucleotides line up with TRBD2. After removal of 3 bases from V and 4 bases from J, the junction contained 14 bases not matched to a gene. Per the germline V gene, CDR1 is SGDLS and CDR2 is YYNGEE. The CDR3 is made up of 18 amino acids. The CDR3 DNA sequence: TGTGCCAGCAGCGCTAGAACGGTTTTAGCGGGGGTGTACAATGAGCAGTTCTTC. It encodes CASSARTVLAGVYNEQFF. Drawing the rest from reference TRBV9 and TRBJ2-1, the complete variable domain is DSGVTQTPKHLITATGQRVTLRCSPRSGDLSVYWYQQSLDQGLQFLIQYYNGEERAKGNILERFSAQQFPDLHSELNLSSLELGDSALYFCASSARTVLAGVYNEQFFGPGTRLTVL.

This clone has just a few counts. The chain combines TRBV6-5 with TRBJ2-1; TRBD1 matches 7 bases. Germline values: CDR1 MNHEY, CDR2 SVGAGI. This CDR3 is built from 16 residues. J was trimmed by 4 bases and V by 2 bases; bases with no gene match: 8. As DNA, the CDR3 is TGTGCCAGCAGTTACCAACCGGACAGGAGGTACAATGAGCAGTTCTTC. Translated, it gives CASSYQPDRRYNEQFF.

The rearrangement uses TRBV25-1 and TRBJ2-1, with TRBD2 identical over 10 bases. Germline CDR1 and CDR2: MGHDK and SYGVNS. V shed 8 bases, J shed 2 bases, and the junction held 3 bases outside the gene matches. This CDR3 comprises 14 residues. CDR3 amino acids: CASQAGGPYNEQFF. The DNA of the CDR3 is TGTGCCAGCCAAGCGGGGGGGCCCTACAATGAGCAGTTCTTC. Based on the CDR3 plus reference TRBV25-1 and TRBJ2-1, the full variable domain is EADIYQTPRYLVIGTGKKITLECSQTMGHDKMYWYQQDPGMELHLIHYSYGVNSTEKGDLSSESTVSRIRTEHFPLTLESARPSHTSQYLCASQAGGPYNEQFFGPGTRLTVL.

The table lists this clone with a count of one. This chain connects TRBV11-2 to TRBJ2-2, with no clear D. The CDR3 covers 16 residues. The ends were cut back, 3 bases at V and 4 bases at J, with 15 bases in the middle. CDR1 SGHAT and CDR2 FQNNGV come from the germline V gene. CDR3 residues: CASSLFGSRPTGELFF. CDR3 coding DNA: TGTGCCAGCAGCTTGTTTGGCTCCCGCCCCACCGGGGAGCTGTTTTTT.

The DNA for the CDR3 is TGTGCCACCAGCAAGGGAGGGGGTGGTGGAAACACCATATATTTT. It specifies CATSKGGGGGNTIYF. The genes are TRBV15 and TRBJ1-3, with D possibly being TRBD1 (6 bases). The CDR3 extends over 15 amino acids. V lost 4 bases, J lost 3 bases, and 13 bases lay in between. Germline CDR1 reads LNHNV; CDR2 reads YYDKDF (reference sequence).

This chain connects TRBV7-6 to TRBJ2-3, with TRBD1 matching over 9 bases. From germline, CDR1 is SGHVS and CDR2 FNYEAQ. The CDR3 totals 17 residues. The V and J ends lost 5 bases and 6 bases, in that order; junction bases with no gene match: 15. CDR3 protein: CASSPFSGTGPSDTQYF. CDR3 nucleotides: TGTGCCAGCAGCCCCTTTTCCGGGACAGGGCCCTCGGATACGCAGTATTTT. Looking up the rest from reference TRBV7-6 and TRBJ2-3 gives the full variable domain: GAGVSQSPRYKVTKRGQDVALRCDPISGHVSLYWYRQALGQGPEFLTYFNYEAQQDKSGLPNDRFSAERPEGSISTLTIQRTEQRDSAMYRCASSPFSGTGPSDTQYFGPGTRLTVL.

Turning to this clone: The same CDR3 is also encoded by other DNA sequences in this sample. The chain couples TRBV15 to TRBJ2-7, with a weak D call TRBD1 (6 bases). The CDR3 covers 14 residues. CDR1 and CDR2 from the germline V gene are LNHNV and YYDKDF (reference sequence). V lost 0 bases, J lost 1 base, and 7 bases lay in between. The CDR3 nucleotides are TGTGCCACCAGCAGAGACAGGGGATCCTACGAGCAGTACTTC. Encoded protein: CATSRDRGSYEQYF.

This sequence joins TRBV6-5 and TRBJ2-7; the D gene is possibly TRBD2 (6 bases). Trimming pared 5 bases from V and 3 bases from J, leaving 17 bases between. The CDR3 extends over 15 amino acids. Germline V CDR1 and CDR2: MNHEY, SVGAGI. The CDR3 protein is CASSTSPGAHYEQYF. The CDR3 DNA reads as TGTGCCAGCAGTACGTCCCCGGGAGCCCACTACGAGCAGTACTTC.

V is TRBV7-9 and J is TRBJ1-6, with D perhaps TRBD1 (5 bases). CDR3 length: 13 amino acids. V was trimmed by 4 bases and J by 10 bases, leaving 11 bases between them. The germline CDR1 and CDR2 sequences are SEHNR and FQNEAQ (reference sequence). The CDR3 region has the DNA TGTGCCAGCAGCTCCCGGGGGGGATCACCCCTCCACTTT. Translated, it gives CASSSRGGSPLHF. Variable domain in full (rest from reference TRBV7-9 and TRBJ1-6): DTGVSQNPRHKITKRGQNVTFRCDPISEHNRLYWYRQTLGQGPEFLTYFQNEAQLEKSRLLSDRFSAERPKGSFSTLEIQRTEQGDSAMYLCASSSRGGSPLHFGNGTRLTVT.

This clone was recorded once. The rearrangement uses TRBV5-1 and TRBJ1-2; 8 positions agree with TRBD1. V gave up 1 base and J gave up 8 bases; unmatched junction bases: 7. The CDR3 covers 14 residues. Germline V lookup: CDR1 SGHRS, CDR2 YFSETQ. The CDR3 DNA sequence: TGCGCCAGCAGCTTGTCGGGACAGGAGAGCGGCTACACCTTC. It specifies CASSLSGQESGYTF.

The chain combines TRBV7-2 with TRBJ2-7; D is uncertain. V dropped 4 bases and J dropped 0 bases, with 13 bases sitting between them. The CDR3 contains 15 residues. Per the germline V gene, CDR1 is SGHTA and CDR2 is FQGNSA. The CDR3 spells CASSSQVTSSYEQYF. The CDR3 region has the DNA TGTGCCAGCAGCTCCCAGGTGACCAGCTCCTACGAGCAGTACTTC.